This is a list of T cell receptor beta chains from one sample in a study of OX40 agonist ivuxolimab in advanced cancers. Generated by immunoSEQ multiplex PCR, the TCRdb table keeps only in-frame clones and is missing some. Among around 77,000 clones listed, roughly 78% were seen once. Material: CD4+ or CD8+ T cells sorted from blood, obtained in a trial of the OX40 agonist ivuxolimab. The receptors here all came from an adult with an advanced solid tumor such as melanoma, head and neck, liver or kidney cancer. The CDR3 runs from the conserved cysteine through the conserved F or W. A D gene is named only where the DNA matches it firmly. Size tells how often a clone was seen (once, few, many) or the class of an expanded clone, and some rows leave it out.

size	V	J	length	D	DNA	CDR3
.	TRBV2	TRBJ1-2	15	TRBD1	TGTGCCAGCAACTGGGACAGGGACCTCCTTGACGGCTACACCTTC	CASNWDRDLLDGYTF
.	TRBV18	TRBJ2-5	14	TRBD1	TGTGCCAGCTCACCATGGGACAGCCAAGAGACCCAGTACTTC	CASSPWDSQETQYF
.	TRBV6-5	TRBJ1-1	14	.	TGTGCCAGCAGTGCGCGAAGGGTAAACACTGAAGCTTTCTTT	CASSARRVNTEAFF
.	TRBV19	TRBJ2-3	15	TRBD1	TGTGCCAGTAGGGGACAGGGGGCTTTCACAGATACGCAGTATTTT	CASRGQGAFTDTQYF
.	TRBV7-5	TRBJ1-2	14	.	TGTGTCAGAAGCTTGGGACCGCAGCGCTATGGCTACACCTTC	CVRSLGPQRYGYTF
.	TRBV13	TRBJ1-1	14	.	TGTACCAGCAGCCACTCCAGGGGTTGGGCTGAAGCTTTCTTT	CTSSHSRGWAEAFF
.	TRBV5-1	TRBJ2-7	11	.	TGCGCCAGCTCTTTTAACTACGAGCAGTACTTC	CASSFNYEQYF
.	TRBV5-1	TRBJ2-7	11	.	TGCGCCAGCAGCTTGGAGGGGGAGCAGTACTTC	CASSLEGEQYF
.	TRBV7-9	TRBJ1-2	14	TRBD1	TGTGCCACCAGCGGCTTAGGGACAGATTATGGCTACACCTTC	CATSGLGTDYGYTF
.	TRBV11-2	TRBJ1-1	12	.	TGTGCCAGCAGCTGGGTGAACACTGAAGCTTTCTTT	CASSWVNTEAFF
.	TRBV18	TRBJ1-1	17	TRBD1	TGTGCCAGCTCACCACTCAGGGGGGGGCCAGGGAACACTGAAGCTTTCTTT	CASSPLRGGPGNTEAFF
.	TRBV13	TRBJ1-1	12	.	TGTGCCAGCAGCCGCGAGAGGGGTGAAGCTTTCTTT	CASSRERGEAFF
.	TRBV18	TRBJ1-1	12	.	TGTGCCAGCTCACCGACAGACAGCTCAGCTTTCTTT	CASSPTDSSAFF
few	TRBV30	TRBJ1-2	12	.	TGTGCCTGGAGTGTTCGGATTTCTGGCTACACCTTC	CAWSVRISGYTF
.	TRBV4-1	TRBJ2-7	16	TRBD1	TGCGCCAGCAGCCAAGGGTCGGGACAGCCTTACTACGAGCAGTACTTC	CASSQGSGQPYYEQYF
.	TRBV30	TRBJ1-3	13	.	TGTGCCTGCAGTTCCGAATCTGGAAACACCATATATTTT	CACSSESGNTIYF
.	TRBV18	TRBJ2-6	17	.	TGTGCCAGCTCACCGGGGGGAGGCGGCTCAGGGGCCAACGTCCTGACTTTC	CASSPGGGGSGANVLTF
.	TRBV28	TRBJ1-2	16	.	TGTGCCAGCAGTTTGGGCTCGACAGGCCGGGGCTATGGCTACACCTTC	CASSLGSTGRGYGYTF
.	TRBV7-9	TRBJ2-7	15	.	TGTGCCAGCGGATTACGGACGGGGCGGGAATACGAGCAGTACTTC	CASGLRTGREYEQYF
.	TRBV19	TRBJ2-5	14	.	TGTGCCAGTAGTCCGCGGGACCTCCGAGGGACCCAGTACTTC	CASSPRDLRGTQYF
.	TRBV5-1	TRBJ1-1	12	TRBD1	TGCGCCAGCAGCTACAGGGGCACTGAAGCTTTCTTT	CASSYRGTEAFF
.	TRBV6-4	TRBJ2-3	16	.	TGTGCCAGCAGTGGCCAGACAGGAGGGAGCACAGATACGCAGTATTTT	CASSGQTGGSTDTQYF
.	TRBV5-3	TRBJ1-5	17	TRBD1	TGTGCCAGAAGCTCGGGACAGGGGGTTCTCGTGAATCAGCCCCAGCATTTT	CARSSGQGVLVNQPQHF
.	TRBV5-4	TRBJ1-6	16	TRBD1	TGTGCCAGCAGCTTGGCCGAGGCAGGGGGCAACTCACCCCTCCACTTT	CASSLAEAGGNSPLHF
.	TRBV29-1	TRBJ2-7	14	TRBD1	TGCAGCGTTGAGGCAGGGGGAGAGACCTACGAGCAGTACTTC	CSVEAGGETYEQYF
.	TRBV15	TRBJ1-1	15	.	TGTGCCACCAGCAGAGGGGAGGGAGCGAACACTGAAGCTTTCTTT	CATSRGEGANTEAFF
.	TRBV28	TRBJ2-1	19	.	TGTGCCAGCAGTTTATGGGGTACGGCCTCAGGGCCATACTACAATGAGCAGTTCTTC	CASSLWGTASGPYYNEQFF
.	TRBV4-1	TRBJ2-2	13	.	TGCGCCAGCAGCCAAGATTACGGGGAAGGGCTGTTTTTT	CASSQDYGEGLFF
few	TRBV18	TRBJ1-1	14	.	TGTGCCAGCTCACCAGACGACAGGTTTGATGAAGCTTTCTTT	CASSPDDRFDEAFF